Each of the 10 T cell receptor beta chains below was sequenced from the same sample in a study of blood T cells in healthy people across ages. For the second PCR, which ran for 7 to 11 cycles, a sample-barcoded 5' primer and a J-beta primer mix were used. TCRdb recomputed calls from the 5' RACE reads with MiXCR, one row per CDR3 protein. The table lists about 1,400,000 distinct CDR3 sequences, roughly 40% of them singletons, with 7% to 9% in the top ten. Sequenced material: blood. These receptors all come from a woman under 30 in good health.

J is TRBJ1-1 and V is TRBV29-1; possible D gene TRBD1, 6 bases. This CDR3 is built from 13 residues. The V gene's germline CDR1 is SQVTM and CDR2 ANQGSEA. Trimming removed 5 bases at V and 4 bases at J, with 14 bases between. CDR3 nucleotides: TGCAGCGTTCTGGGTAGGGGGACCACTGAAGCTTTCTTT. Translating it yields CSVLGRGTTEAFF.

The sample holds a few counts of this clonotype. The rearrangement joins TRBV28 to TRBJ1-5; TRBD1 might be the D (5 bases). The CDR3 has 14 amino acids. Germline V gene lookup returns CDR1 MDHEN and CDR2 SYDVKM. Trimming left V 3 bases short and J 0 bases short, with 6 bases between. DNA of the CDR3: TGTGCCAGCAGTTTTCAGGGTAGCAATCAGCCCCAGCATTTT. Amino acid sequence: CASSFQGSNQPQHF.

As for this clonotype: A much larger clonotype is one base distant, so this may be a read error. This sequence joins TRBV12-3 or TRBV12-4 and TRBJ2-5, with D unclear. The DNA matches TRBJ2-7 better at its end, which makes the J call doubtful. The length of the CDR3 is 12 residues. The CDR3 nucleotides are TGTGCCAGCAGTGATCGGATCTACGAGCAGTACTTC. Residues: CASSDRIYEQYF.

This clonotype was found many times. The CDR3 region is CASRTASTDTQYF. The DNA of the CDR3 is TGTGCCAGCAGGACAGCTAGCACAGATACGCAGTATTTT. V usage is TRBV27 and J usage is TRBJ2-3, with D perhaps TRBD1 (5 bases). Trimming pared 6 bases from V and 0 bases from J, leaving 7 bases between. This CDR3 region has 13 residues. The germline V gene encodes CDR1 MNHEY and CDR2 SMNVEV (reference sequence).

There are a few counts of this clonotype. J is TRBJ2-7 and V is TRBV11-2; D is undetermined. V lost 0 bases, J lost 3 bases, and 9 bases lay in between. Germline V gives CDR1 SGHAT, CDR2 FQNNGV. The CDR3 extends over 14 amino acids. CDR3 bases: TGTGCCAGCAGCTTAGATCAGGCACTCTACGAGCAGTACTTC. Protein: CASSLDQALYEQYF.

The CDR3, as DNA: TGTGCCAGCAGCTTATTTGTCGGGGGGTCGGGCCAAGAGACCCAGTACTTC. It translates to CASSLFVGGSGQETQYF. The chain employs TRBV7-6 and TRBJ2-5, with 7 bases that match TRBD2. Germline CDR1 and CDR2: SGHVS and FNYEAQ. The CDR3 covers 17 residues. The V gene end was trimmed by 2 bases and the J gene end by 1 base; junction bases not matched to a gene: 10.

This clonotype showed up just a few times. The V gene is TRBV7-9, the J gene TRBJ2-5; D not resolved. TRBJ2-7 matches the DNA end more closely, so the J call is doubtful. The CDR3 loop spans 11 amino acids. CDR1 and CDR2 from the germline V gene are SEHNR and FQNEAQ (reference sequence). The CDR3 is CASSFPREQYF. In DNA, the CDR3 is TGTGCCAGCAGCTTCCCACGCGAGCAGTACTTC.

V and J are TRBV20-1 and TRBJ2-4; TRBD2 matches 8 bases. The J call may be incorrect, as the DNA end agrees better with TRBJ2-7. Germline V gene lookup returns CDR1 DFQATT and CDR2 SNEGSKA (reference sequence). CDR3 length: 15 amino acids. CDR3 protein: CSARDISAGENEQYF. The CDR3 nucleotides read TGCAGTGCTAGAGATATCTCAGCGGGGGAAAACGAGCAGTACTTC.

The V gene is TRBV5-4, the J gene TRBJ2-4; a possible D gene is TRBD2 (6 bases). The better agreement between TRBJ2-7 and the DNA end casts doubt on the J call. CDR1 and CDR2 (germline): SGHNT, YYREEE (reference sequence). The CDR3 has 15 residues. The CDR3 DNA follows: TGTGCCAGCAGCTTGGGGGCTAGCGCAACCTACGAGCAGTACTTC. Its protein is CASSLGASATYEQYF.

This chain uses TRBV29-1 with TRBJ2-3; TRBD1 might be the D (5 bases). V dropped 4 bases and J dropped 3 bases, with 20 bases sitting between them. The CDR3 consists of 16 residues. From germline, CDR1 is SQVTM and CDR2 ANQGSEA. The CDR3 sequence: CSVGLQRTLLTDTQYF. DNA for the CDR3: TGCAGCGTTGGTTTGCAACGGACACTACTGACAGATACGCAGTATTTT.